A selection of T cell receptor beta chains follows, all from one sample in a study of T cells in Graves' hyperthyroidism and ophthalmopathy. Using its own MiXCR run on the multiplex PCR reads, TCRdb lists one record per CDR3 protein. This repertoire shows some 650,000 distinct CDR3 sequences, 15% to 20% found once; its top ten account for 2.5% to 4%. Sequencing used blood. Source of these receptors: a woman aged 40-49 years with Graves' ophthalmopathy. CDR3s include the opening cysteine and the closing phenylalanine or tryptophan. The D gene is left open where the match is weak. Not all rows give a size; the values are once, few, many and, for expanded clones, a class.

V	D	size	J	CDR3	DNA
TRBV13	TRBD1	.	TRBJ1-6	CASSSTGTVPYNSPLHF	TGTGCCAGCAGCTCTACAGGGACAGTACCCTATAATTCACCCCTCCACTTT
TRBV20-1	.	many	TRBJ1-5	CSASSPAYSNQPQHF	TGCAGTGCTAGTTCCCCAGCCTATAGCAATCAGCCCCAGCATTTT
TRBV28	.	many	TRBJ1-1	CASSLPTRGSTEAFF	TGTGCCAGCAGTTTACCCACCAGAGGGAGTACTGAAGCTTTCTTT
TRBV3-1	TRBD1	.	TRBJ1-5	CASSKSGGGRQPQHF	TGTGCCAGCAGCAAGTCAGGGGGAGGGCGTCAGCCCCAGCATTTT
TRBV6-6	.	.	TRBJ2-2	CASSYSMGWTGELFF	TGTGCCAGCAGTTACTCGATGGGGTGGACCGGGGAGCTGTTTTTT
TRBV2	TRBD1	many	TRBJ1-2	CASTRAGGVNYGYTF	TGTGCCAGCACAAGGGCAGGGGGTGTTAACTATGGCTACACCTTC
TRBV28	TRBD1	.	TRBJ2-7	CASTPGTGFYEQYF	TGTGCCAGCACCCCCGGGACAGGATTCTACGAGCAGTACTTC
TRBV18	.	.	TRBJ2-5	CASSPPGAGMETQYF	TGTGCCAGCTCACCCCCCGGGGCAGGGATGGAGACCCAGTACTTC
TRBV5-8	.	.	TRBJ2-5	CASSLEPGSQETQYF	TGTGCCAGCAGCTTGGAGCCGGGTTCTCAAGAGACCCAGTACTTC
TRBV7-2	TRBD2	few	TRBJ2-2	CASSFASGTGELFF	TGTGCCAGCAGCTTCGCTAGCGGGACCGGGGAGCTGTTTTTT
TRBV12-3/TRBV12-4	.	.	TRBJ1-1	CASSRTGGREEAFF	TGTGCCAGCAGTCGGACCGGGGGGAGGGAGGAAGCTTTCTTT
TRBV6-1	TRBD1	.	TRBJ2-7	CASSRDRAYEKQYF	TGTGCCAGCAGCCGCGACAGGGCCTACGAAAAGCAGTACTTC
TRBV11-2	TRBD2	many	TRBJ2-7	CASSLSGLASYEQYF	TGTGCCAGCAGCCTCTCGGGACTAGCGTCTTACGAGCAGTACTTC
TRBV30	TRBD1	many	TRBJ1-3	CAWSVPGTGSGNTIYF	TGTGCCTGGAGTGTACCCGGGACAGGCTCTGGAAACACCATATATTTT
TRBV18	.	many	TRBJ2-2	CASSPGTSTGELFF	TGTGCCAGCTCACCAGGGACATCCACCGGGGAGCTGTTTTTT
TRBV30	.	many	TRBJ1-6	CAWSSAGIGNSPLHF	TGTGCCTGGAGTTCCGCAGGGATTGGTAATTCACCCCTCCACTTT
TRBV6-1	.	many	TRBJ1-6	CASMGRGNNSPLHF	TGTGCCAGCATGGGACGGGGGAATAATTCACCCCTCCACTTT
TRBV19	TRBD1	.	TRBJ2-6	CASRPTDRGNGANVLTF	TGTGCCAGTAGACCAACGGACAGGGGAAATGGGGCCAACGTCCTGACTTTC
TRBV2	.	many	TRBJ1-2	CASSRPPWGTNYGYTF	TGTGCCAGCAGTAGACCTCCCTGGGGAACTAATTATGGCTACACCTTC
TRBV29-1	.	many	TRBJ1-1	CSVDGNTEAFF	TGCAGCGTTGACGGGAACACTGAAGCTTTCTTT
TRBV10-3	.	few	TRBJ2-7	CAISESWEQYF	TGTGCCATCAGTGAGTCGTGGGAGCAGTACTTC
TRBV3-1	.	.	TRBJ2-2	CASSSDTRTGELFF	TGTGCCAGCAGCTCAGACACCAGGACCGGGGAGCTGTTTTTT
TRBV20-1	.	many	TRBJ1-1	CSAREAKMNTEAFF	TGCAGTGCTAGAGAGGCAAAAATGAACACTGAAGCTTTCTTT
TRBV10-2	TRBD2	.	TRBJ2-1	CASSEKSSGDNEQFF	TGCGCCAGCAGTGAGAAGTCTAGCGGAGACAATGAGCAGTTCTTC
TRBV5-1	.	few	TRBJ1-1	CASSSWVDNTEAFF	TGCGCCAGCAGTTCGTGGGTGGATAACACTGAAGCTTTCTTT
TRBV19	.	.	TRBJ2-1	CASAPSSYNEQFF	TGTGCCAGCGCCCCGAGCTCCTACAATGAGCAGTTCTTC
TRBV20-1	TRBD1	few	TRBJ1-5	CSAPQGGHSNQPQHF	TGCAGTGCTCCCCAGGGGGGACATAGCAATCAGCCCCAGCATTTT
TRBV7-2	TRBD2	many	TRBJ2-1	CASSLLGLAGVTGGNEQFF	TGTGCCAGCAGCTTACTGGGACTAGCGGGGGTCACTGGGGGCAATGAGCAGTTCTTC
TRBV11-2	TRBD2	many	TRBJ2-5	CASSPGLAGARETQYF	TGTGCCAGCAGCCCAGGACTAGCGGGAGCCCGGGAGACCCAGTACTTC
TRBV5-6	.	many	TRBJ1-2	CASSYGRGVYGYTF	TGTGCCAGCAGCTACGGACGGGGGGTCTATGGCTACACCTTC
TRBV6-5	.	.	TRBJ1-3	CASSYSGGLSSGNTIYF	TGTGCCAGCAGTTACTCTGGGGGTCTGAGCTCTGGAAACACCATATATTTT
TRBV20-1	.	many	TRBJ2-3	CSAPAGAADTQYF	TGCAGTGCTCCGGCGGGGGCCGCAGATACGCAGTATTTT
TRBV5-1	.	many	TRBJ2-1	CASSFFGGAEQFF	TGCGCCAGCAGCTTCTTTGGGGGCGCTGAGCAGTTCTTC
TRBV3-1	.	many	TRBJ1-2	CASSQGDSGYGYTF	TGTGCCAGCAGCCAAGGAGACAGCGGATATGGCTACACCTTC
TRBV19	TRBD2	few	TRBJ2-7	CASSWGLAEYEQYF	TGTGCCAGTAGCTGGGGACTAGCGGAATACGAGCAGTACTTC
TRBV4-1	TRBD1	.	TRBJ2-2	CASSLSTGTTNTGELFF	TGCGCCAGCAGCTTATCGACAGGGACGACGAACACCGGGGAGCTGTTTTTT
TRBV30	.	many	TRBJ1-1	CAWRGGATEAFF	TGTGCCTGGAGGGGGGGGGCCACTGAAGCTTTCTTT
TRBV27	TRBD2	few	TRBJ2-1	CASSLVPGGDKNEQFF	TGTGCCAGCAGTTTAGTGCCGGGAGGGGACAAGAATGAGCAGTTCTTC
TRBV3-1	.	many	TRBJ1-3	CASSFERSSTTIYF	TGTGCCAGCAGTTTCGAACGATCCTCCACGACCATATATTTT
TRBV7-8	.	many	TRBJ2-1	CASSSLVYEQFF	TGTGCCAGCAGCTCGCTAGTATATGAGCAGTTCTTC
TRBV3-1	.	.	TRBJ2-1	CASSQGHNEQFF	TGTGCCAGCAGCCAAGGCCACAATGAGCAGTTCTTC
TRBV20-1	.	.	TRBJ2-7	CSGTVPYEQYF	TGCAGTGGAACAGTGCCCTACGAGCAGTACTTC
TRBV7-9	.	.	TRBJ2-1	CASSQSGTQYNEQFF	TGTGCCAGCAGCCAAAGCGGAACTCAATACAATGAGCAGTTCTTC